These T cell receptor beta chains were read from a single sample in a study of monozygotic twins with inflammatory bowel disease. One entry per CDR3 protein, without DNA, is what TCRdb gives after re-calling the 5' RACE reads. The listing contains approximately 200,000 distinct CDR3 sequences. Sequenced input: blood. These receptors all stem from a human donor with ulcerative colitis or Crohn's disease, or a healthy co-twin of an affected twin (not recorded which). Both conserved end residues are part of each CDR3. Fields, in order: J gene, V gene, CDR3 protein.

TRBJ2-3 TRBV20-1 CSARVSRSTDTQYF
TRBJ2-5 TRBV27 CASSLSGDVETQYF
TRBJ1-6 TRBV5-1 CASSWDITGGSPLHF
TRBJ2-1 TRBV7-2 CASSLILGLDLNEQFF
TRBJ1-1 TRBV4-1 CASSHHRGLDTEAFF
TRBJ2-3 TRBV5-8 CASSLGRTGITDTQYF
TRBJ1-2 TRBV3-1 CASSQAERLGYTF
TRBJ1-2 TRBV5-4 CASSLGRPDGYTF
TRBJ1-2 TRBV6-1 CASSSGTGVGGYTF
TRBJ2-3 TRBV27 CASSWASGARDTQYF
TRBJ2-7 TRBV27 CASSPTGGRSSYEQYF
TRBJ2-1 TRBV5-1 CASSFGASSYNEQFF
TRBJ2-6 TRBV18 CASSPLPRGRNSGANVLTF
TRBJ1-1 TRBV7-9 CASSSTNTEAFF
TRBJ1-1 TRBV19 CASSASLAGNTEAFF
TRBJ2-2 TRBV3-1 CASSRLAGGDTGELFF
TRBJ2-5 TRBV7-2 CASSLFGGGVAETQYF
TRBJ2-1 TRBV5-4 CASSSRTSGGFALHNEQFF
TRBJ2-6 TRBV12-3/TRBV12-4 CASSLTGSGANVLTF
TRBJ1-4 TRBV2 CASTYSNEKLFF
TRBJ1-1 TRBV5-5 CASSHRSVINPTEAFF
TRBJ2-5 TRBV20-1 CSARPSQGSRETQYF
TRBJ2-7 TRBV11-2 CASSPIGSYEQYF
TRBJ2-1 TRBV12-3/TRBV12-4 CASSLSWSVVNEQFF
TRBJ1-5 TRBV5-6 CASSLGGASRPPQHF
TRBJ1-1 TRBV18 CASSPWEGSNTEAFF
TRBJ1-4 TRBV20-1 CSARWGDGVGEKLFF
TRBJ2-3 TRBV7-3 CASSSGISTDTQYF
TRBJ2-3 TRBV20-1 CSARGTGGTDTQYF
TRBJ1-5 TRBV6-5 CASSIQGGQPQHF
TRBJ2-5 TRBV20-1 CSAPLAVESQYF
TRBJ2-7 TRBV6-1 CASSERYEQYF
TRBJ1-2 TRBV20-1 CSARSSGAGGYTF
TRBJ1-2 TRBV20-1 CSASSLFDYGYTF
TRBJ1-6 TRBV20-1 CSASVGLGLNSPLHF
TRBJ1-1 TRBV28 CASSKWAGALGNTEAFF
TRBJ2-1 TRBV5-1 CASSWAGQDYNEQFF